Below, 27 T cell receptor beta chains from the same sample are listed, as sequenced in a study of high-grade serous ovarian cancer treatment subgroups. Produced via immunoSEQ multiplex PCR; TCRdb's table is partial and in-frame only. The profile shows over 15,000 clones, approximately 76% of them singletons. The tumor samples were collected prior to definitive surgery or chemotherapy. The source material was tumor tissue. These receptors originate from a human donor with high-grade serous ovarian cancer.

This clone was seen a few times. The CDR3 DNA follows: TGTGCCAGCACTCCGGACAGAACCAAAAACATTCAGTACTTC. It specifies CASTPDRTKNIQYF. This chain uses TRBV2 with TRBJ2-4, with a tentative D call TRBD1 (6 bases). CDR3 length: 14 residues. CDR1 and CDR2 from the germline V gene are SNHLY and FYNNEI. Trimming pared 7 bases from V and 2 bases from J, leaving 12 bases between.

The chain employs TRBV18 and TRBJ1-5; D perhaps matches TRBD1 (5 bases). Germline values: CDR1 KGHSH, CDR2 LQKENI. The CDR3 contains 17 residues. V was clipped by 0 bases and J by 2 bases, with 14 bases between them. CDR3 bases: TGTGCCAGCTCACCACCGGTCGGGGCAGGAGGCAATCAGCCCCAGCATTTT. Protein: CASSPPVGAGGNQPQHF.

V and J are TRBV5-8 and TRBJ2-3; D perhaps matches TRBD1 (5 bases). The CDR3 has 14 amino acids. V was pared by 0 bases and J by 7 bases, with 12 bases between. Germline V CDR1 and CDR2: SGHTS, YDEGEE. The CDR3 DNA reads TGTGCCAGCAGCTTGGGGGGCTCTCTAAATACGCAGTATTTT. Protein product: CASSLGGSLNTQYF.

Worth noting for this clone: In the same sample, other DNA sequences code for this CDR3. The chain links TRBV6-6 to TRBJ1-5; 8 nucleotides line up with TRBD1. This CDR3 is 14 amino acids long. CDR1 MNHNY and CDR2 SVGAGI come from the germline V gene (reference sequence). The V gene end was trimmed by 2 bases and the J gene end by 4 bases; junction bases not matched to a gene: 1. CDR3 nucleotides: TGTGCCAGCAGTTACCGGACAGGGAATCAGCCCCAGCATTTT. Encoded protein: CASSYRTGNQPQHF.

The chain is built from TRBV29-1 and TRBJ2-2, with D unclear. The V end was cut by 4 bases, the J end by 2 bases, with 8 bases between. The CDR3 runs to 13 residues. Germline CDR1 and CDR2: SQVTM and ANQGSEA. The CDR3 protein is CSVVTFNTGELFF. The CDR3 DNA is TGCAGCGTTGTCACATTTAACACCGGGGAGCTGTTTTTT.

This chain joins TRBV28 and TRBJ1-5; TRBD1 might be the D (6 bases). Trimming shortened V by 5 bases and J by 6 bases, and 17 bases separated the two germline ends. This CDR3 contains 15 residues. CDR1 MDHEN and CDR2 SYDVKM come from the germline V gene. The CDR3 nucleotides are TGTGCCAGCAGTCCCCAAACAGGGTACGGTCAGCCCCAGCATTTT. Translated: CASSPQTGYGQPQHF. The full variable domain, rest sourced from reference TRBV28 and TRBJ1-5, is DVKVTQSSRYLVKRTGEKVFLECVQDMDHENMFWYRQDPGLGLRLIYFSYDVKMKEKGDIPEGYSVSREKKERFSLILESASTNQTSMYLCASSPQTGYGQPQHFGDGTRLSIL.

The rearrangement joins TRBV18 to TRBJ1-6; 7 nucleotides line up with TRBD1. Germline trimming cut 3 bases from V and 7 bases from J; bases unmatched to any gene: 9. Germline V lookup: CDR1 KGHSH, CDR2 LQKENI. This CDR3 region has 16 residues. CDR3 amino acids: CASSPLRQGDNSPLHF. The CDR3, as DNA: TGTGCCAGCTCACCTCTGAGACAGGGAGACAATTCACCCCTCCACTTT. The variable domain in full, with the rest retrieved from reference TRBV18 and TRBJ1-6, is NAGVMQNPRHLVRRRGQEARLRCSPMKGHSHVYWYRQLPEEGLKFMVYLQKENIIDESGMPKERFSAEFPKEGPSILRIQQVVRGDSAAYFCASSPLRQGDNSPLHFGNGTRLTVT.

The rearrangement links TRBV19 to TRBJ2-3; D is ambiguous. The CDR3 is 16 amino acids. Germline lookup yields CDR1 LNHDA and CDR2 SQIVND (reference sequence). V lost 6 bases and J 5 bases, leaving 21 bases between the germline ends. The CDR3 loop reads CASSRPEAPPGDTQYF. In DNA form, the CDR3 reads TGTGCCAGTAGCCGCCCAGAGGCTCCCCCGGGAGATACGCAGTATTTT.

The chain has TRBV2 and TRBJ2-7; D possibly uses TRBD1 or TRBD2 (5 bases each). V dropped 11 bases and J dropped 6 bases, with 14 bases sitting between them. Germline V lookup: CDR1 SNHLY, CDR2 FYNNEI. This CDR3 contains 11 residues. The CDR3 DNA reads as TGTGCCGGCACTAGGACAACCGAGCAGTACTTC. As protein: CAGTRTTEQYF.

The chain recombines TRBV29-1 with TRBJ1-1; D not certain. The CDR3 sequence is 11 residues long. Germline V gives CDR1 SQVTM, CDR2 ANQGSEA. Trimming removed 7 bases from V and 7 bases from J, with 13 bases in between. The CDR3 region has the DNA TGCAGCGCCGAGATCGCGGGTGAAGCTTTCTTT. It encodes CSAEIAGEAFF.

The CDR3 nucleotides are TGTGCCAGCAGCCAAGATGTGGCGGGGGGGCGAACCGGGGAGCTGTTTTTT. Protein sequence: CASSQDVAGGRTGELFF. The V call is TRBV4-2, the J call TRBJ2-2; 9 nucleotides line up with TRBD2. This CDR3 spans 17 amino acids. Unmatched junction bases numbered 7, after V lost 0 bases and J lost 5 bases. Germline-derived CDR1 and CDR2 are LGHNA and YNFKEQ.

The gene calls are TRBV11-3 and TRBJ2-1; no clear D gene. CDR1 SGHNT and CDR2 YENEEA come from the germline V gene. V lost 1 base and J 6 bases, leaving 7 bases between the germline ends. This CDR3 is 13 amino acids long. CDR3 nucleotide sequence: TGTGCCAGCAGCTTAGTTGGCCCCAATGAGCAGTTCTTC. Amino acids: CASSLVGPNEQFF.

This clone was seen more than once but under ten times. CDR3 in DNA: TGTGCCAGTAGGTCCCCGCTTCCTAATGAAAAACTGTTTTTT. The encoded protein is CASRSPLPNEKLFF. This chain links TRBV19 with TRBJ1-4; no firm D call. V was clipped by 6 bases and J by 3 bases, with 11 bases between them. CDR1 is LNHDA, CDR2 SQIVND, per germline (reference sequence). The CDR3 sequence is 14 residues long. Drawing the rest from reference TRBV19 and TRBJ1-4, the complete variable domain is DGGITQSPKYLFRKEGQNVTLSCEQNLNHDAMYWYRQDPGQGLRLIYYSQIVNDFQKGDIAEGYSVSREKKESFPLTVTSAQKNPTAFYLCASRSPLPNEKLFFGSGTQLSVL.

The J gene is TRBJ2-4, the V gene TRBV7-9; tentative D call: TRBD2 (6 bases). The germline CDR1 and CDR2 sequences are SEHNR and FQNEAQ (reference sequence). There are 15 residues in the CDR3. V was shortened by 8 bases and J by 8 bases, with 22 bases between the two germline ends. The DNA of the CDR3 is TGTGCCAGCCCCTCCGACGGACACCGCGGGGACATTCAGTACTTC. Its protein is CASPSDGHRGDIQYF.

The V and J genes are TRBV18 and TRBJ2-1; D is uncertain. Germline-derived CDR1 and CDR2 are KGHSH and LQKENI. V lost 5 bases to trimming and J lost 5 bases, with 10 bases between them. The CDR3 has 13 amino acids. Written as DNA, the CDR3 is TGTGCCAGCTCAATCGGCCGTAACAATGAGCAGTTCTTC. Translating gives CASSIGRNNEQFF.

V and J are TRBV28 and TRBJ1-4, with a possible D match to TRBD1 (5 bases). V gave up 5 bases and J gave up 10 bases, with 20 bases separating them. This CDR3 has 15 residues. Germline V gives CDR1 MDHEN, CDR2 SYDVKM. The CDR3, as DNA: TGTGCCAGCAGTCCAGTGGGGGTCGGGGCAAGAAAACTGTTTTTT. Amino acid sequence: CASSPVGVGARKLFF.

The chain uses TRBV4-3 and TRBJ1-2; D not resolved. The ends were cut back, 0 bases at V and 8 bases at J, with 13 bases in the middle. Looked up from germline, CDR1 is LGHNA and CDR2 is YSLEER. This CDR3 is 14 amino acids long. CDR3 region: CASSQEIFTRGYTF. CDR3 nucleotides: TGCGCCAGCAGCCAAGAGATCTTTACCCGGGGCTACACCTTC.

This chain joins TRBV30 and TRBJ1-1, with no clear D. This CDR3 region has 13 residues. V was cut by 0 bases and J by 3 bases, with 8 bases left in between. In germline, CDR1 is GTSNPN, CDR2 SVGIG (reference sequence). CDR3 in amino acids: CAWSVSGYTEAFF. Written as DNA, the CDR3 is TGTGCCTGGAGTGTCTCGGGGTACACTGAAGCTTTCTTT.

This rearrangement joins TRBV19 to TRBJ1-5, with D possibly TRBD1 on 6 matching bases. Germline V gene sequence: CDR1 LNHDA, CDR2 SQIVND (reference sequence). Trimming removed 1 base from V and 6 bases from J, with 13 bases in between. This CDR3 has 15 amino acids. The chain's CDR3 is CASSIGGGSSQPQHF. The CDR3 DNA sequence: TGTGCCAGTAGTATAGGGGGGGGCTCGAGTCAGCCCCAGCATTTT.

The chain uses TRBV13 and TRBJ1-1, with a weak D call TRBD1 (6 bases). Germline V gene data show CDR1 as PRHDT and CDR2 as FYEKMQ (reference sequence). Trimming took off 1 base at V and 6 bases at J, with 12 bases between the two ends. The CDR3 consists of 14 residues. The CDR3 reads CASSLEGGGPEAFF. CDR3 in DNA: TGTGCCAGCAGCTTAGAGGGGGGCGGGCCTGAAGCTTTCTTT.

The rearrangement links TRBV6-5 to TRBJ2-5; unclear D gene. Trimming shortened V by 4 bases and J by 0 bases, and 3 bases separated the two germline ends. The CDR3 covers 12 residues. The germline V gene has CDR1 MNHEY and CDR2 SVGAGI. CDR3: CASSLDQETQYF. In nucleotides, the CDR3 is TGTGCCAGCAGTTTAGACCAAGAGACCCAGTACTTC.

This sequence joins TRBV27 and TRBJ2-1, with 11 positions matching TRBD2. The J segment lost 7 bases and the V segment lost 5 bases, leaving 10 bases of the junction unmatched. The CDR3 covers 16 residues. The germline V gene encodes CDR1 MNHEY and CDR2 SMNVEV (reference sequence). CDR3 bases: TGTGCCAGCAGTACCCTTAGCGGGGGGGCCTCAAATGAGCAGTTCTTC. Its translation is CASSTLSGGASNEQFF.

The chain links TRBV30 to TRBJ1-2, with D unclear. V lost 2 bases to trimming and J lost 8 bases, with 21 bases between them. The CDR3 consists of 15 residues. Looked up from germline, CDR1 is GTSNPN and CDR2 is SVGIG (reference sequence). The CDR3 region has the DNA TGTGCCTGGAGTTTTTCCGGGTCCAGATTTCGCGGCTACACCTTC. This sequence encodes CAWSFSGSRFRGYTF.

This chain uses TRBV10-2 with TRBJ1-1; no clear D gene. With 5 bases removed from V and 1 base from J, the gap between germline ends came to 5 bases. The CDR3 is 12 residues long. Germline-derived CDR1 and CDR2 are WSHSY and SAAADI. The CDR3 DNA follows: TGCGCCAGCAGTCGGGGGAACACTGAAGCTTTCTTT. This codes for CASSRGNTEAFF.

The rearrangement uses TRBV7-2 and TRBJ2-7; no reliable D call. The germline gives CDR1 SGHTA, CDR2 FQGNSA. V was cut by 6 bases and J by 7 bases, with 16 bases left in between. The CDR3 has 13 amino acids. CDR3 region: CASSLVLVGEQYF. Here the CDR3 DNA reads TGTGCCAGCAGTCTCGTACTCGTCGGGGAGCAGTACTTC.

This chain uses TRBV9 with TRBJ2-5; TRBD2 matches at 10 bases. Germline V lookup: CDR1 SGDLS, CDR2 YYNGEE. J lost 5 bases, V lost 1 base, and 5 bases had no gene match. The CDR3 sequence is 15 residues long. The CDR3 reads CASSVSGGAMETQYF. CDR3 nucleotides: TGTGCCAGCAGCGTAAGCGGGGGGGCCATGGAGACCCAGTACTTC.

The rearrangement uses TRBV7-9 and TRBJ2-3; TRBD2 matches 10 bases. V shed 5 bases, J shed 3 bases, and the junction held 5 bases outside the gene matches. Germline V lookup: CDR1 SEHNR, CDR2 FQNEAQ (reference sequence). CDR3 length equals 15 residues. The CDR3: CASSQSGGATDTQYF. DNA for the CDR3: TGTGCCAGCAGCCAGAGCGGGGGGGCGACAGATACGCAGTATTTT.